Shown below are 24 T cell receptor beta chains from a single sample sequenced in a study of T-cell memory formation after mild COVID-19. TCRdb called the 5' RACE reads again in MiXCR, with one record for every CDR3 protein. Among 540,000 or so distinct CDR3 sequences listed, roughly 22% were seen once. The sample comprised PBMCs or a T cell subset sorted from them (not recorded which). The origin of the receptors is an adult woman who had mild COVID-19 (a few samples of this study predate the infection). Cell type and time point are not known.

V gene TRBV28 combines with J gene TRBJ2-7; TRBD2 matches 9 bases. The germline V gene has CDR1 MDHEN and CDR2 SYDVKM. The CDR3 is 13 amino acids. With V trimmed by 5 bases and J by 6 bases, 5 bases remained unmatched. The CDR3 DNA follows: TGTGCCAGCAGTAGCGGGAGGTTGGTCGAGCAGTACTTC. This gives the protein CASSSGRLVEQYF.

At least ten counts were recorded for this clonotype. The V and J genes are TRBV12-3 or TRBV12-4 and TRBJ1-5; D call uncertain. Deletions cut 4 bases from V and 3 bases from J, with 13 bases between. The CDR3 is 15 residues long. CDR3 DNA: TGTGCCAGCAGTTGGTCCGGAGGAGACAATCAGCCCCAGCATTTT. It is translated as CASSWSGGDNQPQHF.

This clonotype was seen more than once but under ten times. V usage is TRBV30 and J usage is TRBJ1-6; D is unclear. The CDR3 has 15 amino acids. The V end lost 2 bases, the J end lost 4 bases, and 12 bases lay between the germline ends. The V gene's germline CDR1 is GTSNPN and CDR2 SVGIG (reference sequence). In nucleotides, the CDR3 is TGTGCCTGGAGTCAAGGGATCACTTATAATTCACCCCTCCACTTT. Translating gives CAWSQGITYNSPLHF.

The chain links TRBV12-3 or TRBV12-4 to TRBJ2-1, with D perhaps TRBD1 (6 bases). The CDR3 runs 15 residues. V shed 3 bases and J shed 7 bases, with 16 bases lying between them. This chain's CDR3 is CASSFTGIRENEQFF. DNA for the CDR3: TGTGCCAGCAGTTTTACAGGGATAAGGGAAAATGAGCAGTTCTTC.

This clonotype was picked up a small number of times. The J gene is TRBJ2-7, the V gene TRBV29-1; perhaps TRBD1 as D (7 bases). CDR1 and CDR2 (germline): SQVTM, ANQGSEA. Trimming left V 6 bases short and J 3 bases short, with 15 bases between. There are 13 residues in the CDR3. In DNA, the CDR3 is TGCAGCGTCCCCAGACAGGGAGGCTACGAGCAGTACTTC. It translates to CSVPRQGGYEQYF.

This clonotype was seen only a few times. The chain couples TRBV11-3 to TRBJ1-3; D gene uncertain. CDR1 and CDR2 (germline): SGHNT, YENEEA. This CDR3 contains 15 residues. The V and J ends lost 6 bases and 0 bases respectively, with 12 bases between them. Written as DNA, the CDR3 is TGTGCCAGCAGTGAACGGACGGGCTCTGGAAACACCATATATTTT. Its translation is CASSERTGSGNTIYF.

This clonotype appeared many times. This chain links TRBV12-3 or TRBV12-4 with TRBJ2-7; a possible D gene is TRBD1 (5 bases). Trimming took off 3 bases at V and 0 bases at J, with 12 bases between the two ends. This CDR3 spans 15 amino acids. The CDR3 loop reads CASSFKGLSSYEQYF. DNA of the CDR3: TGTGCCAGCAGTTTTAAGGGGCTGAGCTCCTACGAGCAGTACTTC.

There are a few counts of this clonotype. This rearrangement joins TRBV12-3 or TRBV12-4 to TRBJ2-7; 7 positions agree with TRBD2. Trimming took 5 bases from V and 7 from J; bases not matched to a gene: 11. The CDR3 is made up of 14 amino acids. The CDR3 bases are TGTGCCAGCAGTCTGCGGGAGTCCTCAGGTGAGCAGTACTTC. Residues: CASSLRESSGEQYF.

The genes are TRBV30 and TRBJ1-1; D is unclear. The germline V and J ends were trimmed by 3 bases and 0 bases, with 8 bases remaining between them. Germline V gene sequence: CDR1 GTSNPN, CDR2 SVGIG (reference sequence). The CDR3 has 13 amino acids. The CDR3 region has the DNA TGTGCCTGGAGGTGGGCTATGAACACTGAAGCTTTCTTT. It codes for CAWRWAMNTEAFF.

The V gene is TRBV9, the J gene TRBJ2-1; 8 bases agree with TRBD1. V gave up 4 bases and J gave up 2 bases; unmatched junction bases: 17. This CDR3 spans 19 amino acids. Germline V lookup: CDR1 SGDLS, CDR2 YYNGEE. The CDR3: CASSPLKVNRQGPYNEQFF. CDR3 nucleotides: TGTGCCAGCAGCCCTTTGAAAGTAAATAGACAGGGGCCCTACAATGAGCAGTTCTTC.

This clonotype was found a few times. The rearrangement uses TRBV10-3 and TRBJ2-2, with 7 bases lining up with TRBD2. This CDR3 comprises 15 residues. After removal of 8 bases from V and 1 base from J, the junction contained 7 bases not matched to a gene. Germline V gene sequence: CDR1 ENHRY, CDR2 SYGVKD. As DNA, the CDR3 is TGTGCCATCGGGAGGGGAAATCAGAACACCGGGGAGCTGTTTTTT. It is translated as CAIGRGNQNTGELFF.

The CDR3 coding sequence is TGTGCCTGGAGCTCCGGACTAGCGGGAGGGCTAGCCAAAAACATTCAGTACTTC. Protein sequence: CAWSSGLAGGLAKNIQYF. The chain has TRBV30 and TRBJ2-4; 15 bases line up with TRBD2. There are 18 residues in the CDR3. The V and J ends lost 3 bases and 0 bases, in that order; junction bases with no gene match: 6. Per the germline V gene, CDR1 is GTSNPN and CDR2 is SVGIG (reference sequence).

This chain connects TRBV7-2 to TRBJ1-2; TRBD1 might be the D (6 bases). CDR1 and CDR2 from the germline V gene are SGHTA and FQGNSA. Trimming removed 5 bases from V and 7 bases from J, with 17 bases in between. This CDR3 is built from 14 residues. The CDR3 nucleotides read TGTGCCAGCAGCCATCGGCCACAGGGAGTTGGCTACACCTTC. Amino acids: CASSHRPQGVGYTF. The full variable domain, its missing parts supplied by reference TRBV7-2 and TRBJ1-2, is GAGVSQSPSNKVTEKGKDVELRCDPISGHTALYWYRQSLGQGLEFLIYFQGNSAPDKSGLPSDRFSAERTGGSVSTLTIQRTQQEDSAVYLCASSHRPQGVGYTFGSGTRLTVV.

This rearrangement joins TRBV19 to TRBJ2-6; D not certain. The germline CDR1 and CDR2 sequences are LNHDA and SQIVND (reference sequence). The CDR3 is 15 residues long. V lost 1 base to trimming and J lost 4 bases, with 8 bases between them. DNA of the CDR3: TGTGCCAGTAGTATAGCAGTAGCCGGGGCCAACGTCCTGACTTTC. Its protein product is CASSIAVAGANVLTF.

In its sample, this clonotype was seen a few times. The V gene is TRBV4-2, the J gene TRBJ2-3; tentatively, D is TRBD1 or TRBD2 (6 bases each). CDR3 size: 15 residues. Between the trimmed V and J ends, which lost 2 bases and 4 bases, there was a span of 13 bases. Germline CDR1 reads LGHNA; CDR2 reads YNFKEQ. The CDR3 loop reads CASSQLNGGPDTQYF. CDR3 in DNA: TGTGCCAGCAGCCAACTGAACGGGGGCCCAGATACGCAGTATTTT.

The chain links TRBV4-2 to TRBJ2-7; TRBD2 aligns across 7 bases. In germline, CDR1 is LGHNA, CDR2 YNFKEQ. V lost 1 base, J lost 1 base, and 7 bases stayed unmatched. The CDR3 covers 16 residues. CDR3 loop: CASSQGFGLESYEQYF. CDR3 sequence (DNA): TGTGCCAGCAGCCAAGGCTTCGGACTAGAGTCCTACGAGCAGTACTTC.

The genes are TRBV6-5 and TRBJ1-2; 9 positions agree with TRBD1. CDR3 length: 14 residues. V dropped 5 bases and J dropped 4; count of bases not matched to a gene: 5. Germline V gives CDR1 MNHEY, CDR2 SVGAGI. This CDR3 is CASSTGTGIYGYTF. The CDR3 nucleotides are TGTGCCAGCAGTACCGGGACAGGGATCTATGGCTACACCTTC.

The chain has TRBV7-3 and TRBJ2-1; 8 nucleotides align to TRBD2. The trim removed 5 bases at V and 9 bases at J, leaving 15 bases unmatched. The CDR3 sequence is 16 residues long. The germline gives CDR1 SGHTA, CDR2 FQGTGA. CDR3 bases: TGTGCCAGCAGCCCCCACGGGGGGGAGGGCCTAAGTGAGCAGTTCTTC. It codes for CASSPHGGEGLSEQFF.

Here the CDR3 DNA reads TGTGCCAGCAGCTACGACAGCAACAGGGACGGACAGCTGTTTTTT. This gives the protein CASSYDSNRDGQLFF. This chain links TRBV5-6 with TRBJ2-2, with D possibly matching TRBD1 (6 bases). Trimming left V 3 bases short and J 12 bases short, with 21 bases between. Germline-derived CDR1 and CDR2 are SGHDT and YYEEEE. CDR3 length equals 15 residues. Drawing the rest from reference TRBV5-6 and TRBJ2-2, the complete variable domain is DAGVTQSPTHLIKTRGQQVTLRCSPKSGHDTVSWYQQALGQGPQFIFQYYEEEERQRGNFPDRFSGHQFPNYSSELNVNALLLGDSALYLCASSYDSNRDGQLFFGEGSRLTVL.

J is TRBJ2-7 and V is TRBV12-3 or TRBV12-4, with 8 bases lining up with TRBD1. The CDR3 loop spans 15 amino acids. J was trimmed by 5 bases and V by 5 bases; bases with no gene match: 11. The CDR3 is CASSLPQGGTDEQYF. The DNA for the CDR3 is TGTGCCAGCAGTCTACCACAGGGGGGAACGGACGAGCAGTACTTC.

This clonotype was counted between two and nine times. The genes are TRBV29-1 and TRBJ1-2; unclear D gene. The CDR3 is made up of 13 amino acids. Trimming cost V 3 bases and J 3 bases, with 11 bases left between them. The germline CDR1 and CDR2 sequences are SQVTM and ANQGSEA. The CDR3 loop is CSVEEDTYYGYTF. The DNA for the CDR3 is TGCAGCGTTGAGGAAGACACATACTATGGCTACACCTTC.

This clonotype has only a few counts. CDR3 amino acids: CASSPVEGILGTDTQYF. The CDR3 nucleotides read TGCGCCAGCAGCCCGGTGGAAGGGATCCTCGGCACAGATACGCAGTATTTT. The J gene is TRBJ2-3, the V gene TRBV5-1, with unresolved D. Per the germline V gene, CDR1 is SGHRS and CDR2 is YFSETQ. V lost 4 bases, J lost 1 base, and 19 bases lay in between. The CDR3 is 17 amino acids.

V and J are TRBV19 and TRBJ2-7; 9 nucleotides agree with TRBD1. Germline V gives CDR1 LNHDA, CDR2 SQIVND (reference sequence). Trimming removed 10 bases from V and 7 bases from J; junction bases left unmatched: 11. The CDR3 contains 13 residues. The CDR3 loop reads CATKGQGHREQYF. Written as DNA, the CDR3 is TGTGCCACCAAGGGACAGGGTCATCGGGAGCAGTACTTC. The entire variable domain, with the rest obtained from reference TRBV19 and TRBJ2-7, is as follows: DGGITQSPKYLFRKEGQNVTLSCEQNLNHDAMYWYRQDPGQGLRLIYYSQIVNDFQKGDIAEGYSVSREKKESFPLTVTSAQKNPTAFYLCATKGQGHREQYFGPGTRLTVT.

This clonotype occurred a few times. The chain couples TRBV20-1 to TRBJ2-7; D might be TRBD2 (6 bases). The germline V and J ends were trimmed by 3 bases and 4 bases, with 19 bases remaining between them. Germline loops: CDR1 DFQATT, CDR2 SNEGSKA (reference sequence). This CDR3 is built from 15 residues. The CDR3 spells CSASLASQLQYEQYF. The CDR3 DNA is TGCAGTGCTAGTCTAGCGAGCCAGCTACAATACGAGCAGTACTTC.